The sequence of this TCR beta chain was determined in a study of CD8+ T cells in alopecia areata. The sequencing template was cDNA reverse transcribed from extracted RNA. Assay: immunoSEQ multiplex PCR; the TCRdb copy retains only in-frame clones and omits some. The sample has some 110,000 clones; around 50% are singletons. This sample's treatment: oral pan-JAK inhibitor, 5-10 mg twice daily. This clone was counted once. The source is a human donor with alopecia areata. Sequenced material: CD8+ T cells sorted from blood, taken at week 24, from a patient treated with tofacitinib.

The CDR3 nucleotides are TGTGCCAGCAGCTATACCGTAGGCACTGAAGCTTTCTTT. Its translation is CASSYTVGTEAFF. The chain carries TRBV11-2 and TRBJ1-1; D not certain. V was clipped by 4 bases and J by 4 bases, with 10 bases between them. CDR1 and CDR2 (germline): SGHAT, FQNNGV. The CDR3 sequence is 13 residues long.